The rows below give T cell receptor beta chains drawn from one sample of a study of shared clonotypes between healthy human individuals. TCRdb's copy holds only in-frame clones and misses some; the assay was immunoSEQ multiplex PCR. Among under 350,000 clones, 80% to 90% were seen once, and the ten largest hold about 17%. Source material: memory CD8+ T cells sorted from blood. The receptors shown here come from a man in his late teens or twenties in good health. Each CDR3 is given with its conserved first and last residue. Part of the rows lack a size; the others show once, few, many or a class for expanded clones.

clone_size | j_call | v_call | cdr3_aa
- | TRBJ2-7 | TRBV5-1 | CASSLGRGSYEQYF
- | TRBJ2-1 | TRBV10-1 | CASSDKRGFRNEQFF
- | TRBJ1-6 | TRBV7-8 | CASSSPSGVASYNSPLHF
- | TRBJ2-1 | TRBV11-2 | CASSPPGRSPDEQFF
- | TRBJ2-7 | TRBV7-6 | CASSLRDSSSYEQYF
- | TRBJ2-7 | TRBV6-5 | CASSLTSGAYEQYF
- | TRBJ2-1 | TRBV6-5 | CASSYEQGVFNREFF
- | TRBJ2-3 | TRBV27 | CASSLAGSTDTQYF
- | TRBJ1-4 | TRBV9 | CASSDDLEGTNEKLFF
- | TRBJ2-7 | TRBV19 | CASSIGRGHEQYF
- | TRBJ1-1 | TRBV30 | CAWNAGADTEAFF
- | TRBJ2-7 | TRBV4-3 | CASSQGTSGYEQYF
- | TRBJ1-6 | TRBV15 | CATSRGVGSSYNSPLHF
- | TRBJ1-1 | TRBV29-1 | CSASDRGVYEAFF
- | TRBJ1-1 | TRBV6-1 | CASKEGATTEAFF
- | TRBJ2-1 | TRBV7-2 | CASSLLAGIYNEQFF
once | TRBJ2-7 | TRBV30 | CAWSVVPGNPYEQYF
- | TRBJ1-2 | TRBV11-1 | CASSLYGTGYGYTF
- | TRBJ1-1 | TRBV19 | CASSGGLLNTEAFF
- | TRBJ2-3 | TRBV5-4 | CASSLREVGTDTQYF
- | TRBJ1-6 | TRBV5-3 | CARSLQGARSPLHF
few | TRBJ1-6 | TRBV11-2 | CASSLRRSGSPLHF
- | TRBJ1-1 | TRBV10-3 | CATLRQGNEAFF
- | TRBJ2-3 | TRBV6-5 | CASTDRGHPTDTQYF
- | TRBJ2-1 | TRBV28 | CASSPNPGQYNEQFF
once | TRBJ2-1 | TRBV29-1 | CSVDGAGGSVSYNEQFF
- | TRBJ1-1 | TRBV6-1 | CASSERDRGPYTEAFF
- | TRBJ1-1 | TRBV4-1 | CASSRGALAEAFF
- | TRBJ2-1 | TRBV7-9 | CASSPNILAGGNEQFF
- | TRBJ2-7 | TRBV6-5 | CASISPPGTVYEQYF
- | TRBJ2-1 | TRBV28 | CASNLEGRLANEQFF
- | TRBJ1-5 | TRBV29-1 | CSFTGEGNQPQHF